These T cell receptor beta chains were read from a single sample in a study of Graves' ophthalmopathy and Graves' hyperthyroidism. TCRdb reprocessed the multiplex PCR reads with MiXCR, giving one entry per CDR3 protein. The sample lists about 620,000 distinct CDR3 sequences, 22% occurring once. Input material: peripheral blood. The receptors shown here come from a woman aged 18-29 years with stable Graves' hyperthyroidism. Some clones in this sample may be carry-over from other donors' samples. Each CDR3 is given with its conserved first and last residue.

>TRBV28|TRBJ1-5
CASRDGSIEPYQPQHF
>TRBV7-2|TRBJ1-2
CASSLVHRDYGYTF
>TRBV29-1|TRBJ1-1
CSVSRGAEAFF
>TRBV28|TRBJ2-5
CASSSHTRGPETQYF
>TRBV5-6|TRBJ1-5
CASSLAGSGGGQPQHF
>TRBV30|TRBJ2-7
CAWDRGRREQYF
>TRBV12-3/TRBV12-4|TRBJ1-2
CASSFGRGPIYGYTF
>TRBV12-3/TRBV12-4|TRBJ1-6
CASSLDRGSSPLHF
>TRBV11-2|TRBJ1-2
CASSLGAADSAYGYTF
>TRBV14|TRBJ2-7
CASSHSTSGTYEQYF
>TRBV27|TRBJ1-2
CASSSTGGVNGYTF
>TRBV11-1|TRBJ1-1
CASSLGPGRGGGTEAFF
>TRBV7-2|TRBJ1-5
CANSWTTSHQPQHF
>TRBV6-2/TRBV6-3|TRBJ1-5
CASRAPLSNQPQHF
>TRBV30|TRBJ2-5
CAWSGVGGGETQYF
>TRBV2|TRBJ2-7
CASSEGQGGNYEQYF
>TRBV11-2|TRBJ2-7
CASSARDREVNEQYF
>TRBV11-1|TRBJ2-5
CASVQKGIRYQETKYF
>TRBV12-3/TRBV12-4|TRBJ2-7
CASSTYRASSYEQYF
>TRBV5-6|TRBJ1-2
CASSWTGFNYGYTF
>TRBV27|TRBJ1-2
CASSFSSTGESLDYGYTF
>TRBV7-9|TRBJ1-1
CASSSVTEACF
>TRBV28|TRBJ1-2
CASIERGRTYGYTF
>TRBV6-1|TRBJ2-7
CASSVEVDRFLLYEQYF
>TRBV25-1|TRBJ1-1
CASSEGRDTGVHESFF
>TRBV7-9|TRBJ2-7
CASSPPAGAGYEQYF
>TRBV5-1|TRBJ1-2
CASSLSTDTSGYTF
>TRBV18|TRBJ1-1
CASSPGTGGLEAFF
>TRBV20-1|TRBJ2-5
CSARGGGYETQYF
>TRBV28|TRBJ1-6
CASRLNTNSGGSPLHF
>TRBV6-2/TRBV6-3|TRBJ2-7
CASSSARQSRDYEQYF
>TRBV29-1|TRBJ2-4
CSVVGTEPDIQYF
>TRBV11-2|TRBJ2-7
CASSLPQGVGVYEQYF
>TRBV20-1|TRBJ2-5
CSAHSGGAETQYF
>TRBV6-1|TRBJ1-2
CASSVPKGLLYGYTF
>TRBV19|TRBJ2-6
CASSTNGLGANVLTF
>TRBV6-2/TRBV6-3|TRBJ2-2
CATTRGPITGELFF
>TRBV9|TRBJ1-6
CASSVGRTYGAPLHF
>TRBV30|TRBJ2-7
CAWRDLLARSFDEQYF
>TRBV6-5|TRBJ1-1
CASSYSIRNTEAFF
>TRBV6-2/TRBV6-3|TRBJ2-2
CASRRNPITNTGELFF